The text below deals with one TCR beta chain. These data originate in a study of T cell changes during pregnancy in multiple sclerosis. Germline V CDR1 and CDR2: SGDLS, YYNGEE. This CDR3 is 15 amino acids long. V shed 2 bases and J 7 bases; nucleotides not matched to a gene: 8. Libraries were prepared by immunoSEQ multiplex PCR; TCRdb keeps only in-frame clonotypes and omits some of them. The repertoire holds approximately 110,000 clones, 90% to 95% seen once, with 1.5% in the top ten. The TCR comes from a female donor with multiple sclerosis, enrolled in a pregnancy study. The rearrangement links TRBV9 to TRBJ2-1, with 8 bases lining up with TRBD2. The material sequenced was peripheral blood, taken in the third trimester of pregnancy. The DNA for the CDR3 is TGTGCCAGCAGCGTGCAAGCGGGAGCATGGAATGAGCAGTTCTTC. It codes for CASSVQAGAWNEQFF.